This TCR beta chain was captured in a study of beta chain features in type 1 diabetes. Study context: There was similarity between patients and healthy donors in age, gender and cell yields. Study-level points and caveats: Naive, central memory and Treg TCRB repertoires appeared more alike in patients than in healthy donors. People with Type 1 diabetes carried modestly yet significantly shorter TCRB CDR3s in all four CD4+ subsets.

Concerning this clone: Its matching antigen is unknown.

By way of CD45RO/CCR7/CD25/CD127/CD95/CD27, the CD4+ regulatory, stem cell-like memory, central memory and naive cells were sorted. Over 95% purity was reached by all sorted populations. The entirety of the isolated RNA underwent reverse transcription, so expressed TCRB transcripts were sequenced. Generated by immunoSEQ multiplex PCR, the TCRdb table keeps only in-frame clones and is missing some. The data show approximately 170,000 clones, 63% seen once. Sequencing used naive CD4+ T cells from blood. The origin of this receptor is a man aged 25-40 years with type 1 diabetes.

The CDR3 DNA sequence: TGTGCCACCAGCAGAGTAGGGATAAGTGGCTACACCTTC. It translates to CATSRVGISGYTF. The J gene is TRBJ1-2, the V gene TRBV15, with unresolved D. The CDR3 covers 13 residues. From germline, CDR1 is LNHNV and CDR2 YYDKDF (reference sequence). V dropped 1 base and J dropped 7 bases, with 10 bases sitting between them.